The 25 T cell receptor beta chains below come from one sample, sequenced in a study of T cell clonotyping in hematopoietic cell transplantation. Produced via immunoSEQ multiplex PCR; TCRdb's table is partial and in-frame only. The data contain some 29,000 clones, roughly 90% of them singletons. The source material was PBMCs, sampled 100 days after allogeneic stem cell transplant. The receptors derive from a female patient between 50 and 59 years old who had an allogeneic stem cell transplant from a related donor, so the T cells may come from the graft donor. Some clones in this sample may be carry-over from other donors' samples.

This rearrangement joins TRBV10-1 to TRBJ2-3; D is ambiguous. Trimming took off 5 bases at V and 3 bases at J, with 12 bases between the two ends. The length of the CDR3 is 14 residues. CDR1 is WNHNN and CDR2 is SYGVQD in the germline V gene (reference sequence). The CDR3: CASSRPDATDTQYF. CDR3 coding DNA: TGCGCCAGCAGTAGACCCGACGCAACAGATACGCAGTATTTT.

The chain employs TRBV6-6 and TRBJ1-5; D is unresolved. V gave up 2 bases and J gave up 2 bases, with 1 base separating them. The V gene's germline CDR1 is MNHNY and CDR2 SVGAGI (reference sequence). The CDR3 is 12 residues long. In DNA, the CDR3 is TGTGCCAGCAGTTACGGCAATCAGCCCCAGCATTTT. Encoded protein: CASSYGNQPQHF.

V and J are TRBV28 and TRBJ1-2; D gene unclear. The CDR3 is made up of 13 amino acids. V was shortened by 5 bases and J by 4 bases, with 11 bases between the two germline ends. Germline loops: CDR1 MDHEN, CDR2 SYDVKM. Written as DNA, the CDR3 is TGTGCCAGCAGTATACCCAATCTCTATGGCTACACCTTC. Amino acids: CASSIPNLYGYTF.

CDR3 sequence: CASSYRQGLGYNSPLHF. The CDR3 DNA reads as TGTGCCAGCAGCTATCGACAGGGGCTAGGCTATAATTCACCCCTCCACTTT. V gene TRBV7-6 combines with J gene TRBJ1-6; TRBD1 matches 8 bases. Germline V gene sequence: CDR1 SGHVS, CDR2 FNYEAQ. The V segment lost 4 bases and the J segment 3 bases; nucleotides outside the gene matches: 8. The CDR3 covers 17 residues.

The V gene is TRBV6-5, the J gene TRBJ1-2; possible D gene TRBD1, 6 bases. V was trimmed by 10 bases and J by 2 bases, leaving 20 bases between them. This CDR3 has 15 residues. CDR1 and CDR2 from the germline V gene are MNHEY and SVGAGI. The CDR3 region has the DNA TGTGCCACAGATTCGACAGGCAATTCAAACTATGGCTACACCTTC. As protein: CATDSTGNSNYGYTF.

J is TRBJ1-1 and V is TRBV19; no clear D gene. Trimming left V 2 bases short and J 1 base short, with 11 bases between. Germline V gives CDR1 LNHDA, CDR2 SQIVND (reference sequence). The CDR3 is 15 amino acids. CDR3 nucleotide sequence: TGTGCCAGTAGTATACGGTCCTCGGCGAACACTGAAGCTTTCTTT. Its protein product is CASSIRSSANTEAFF.

This clone was seen a handful of times. The genes are TRBV19 and TRBJ1-5; D might be TRBD1 (5 bases). Germline values: CDR1 LNHDA, CDR2 SQIVND (reference sequence). V was clipped by 1 base and J by 1 base, with 11 bases between them. The CDR3 consists of 16 residues. As DNA, the CDR3 is TGTGCCAGTAGTATAGGTCAGGGAATAAGCAATCAGCCCCAGCATTTT. Protein product: CASSIGQGISNQPQHF.

CDR3 residues: CASSQDIGLAGTYYEQYF. The CDR3 DNA sequence: TGCGCCAGCAGCCAAGATATAGGACTAGCGGGGACCTACTACGAGCAGTACTTC. V is TRBV4-3 and J is TRBJ2-7; 12 bases align to TRBD2. The germline V gene has CDR1 LGHNA and CDR2 YSLEER. Trimming at V came to 0 bases and at J to 3 bases, leaving 9 bases not matched to a gene. CDR3 size: 18 residues.

This clone was recorded once. The V call is TRBV2, the J call TRBJ2-1; tentative D call: TRBD2 (6 bases). Germline V gene data show CDR1 as SNHLY and CDR2 as FYNNEI. The V end was cut by 1 base, the J end by 13 bases, with 14 bases between. The CDR3 has 13 amino acids. CDR3 in DNA: TGTGCCAGCAGTGAAGGGCGGGAAGACAGACAGTTCTTC. Its translation: CASSEGREDRQFF.

J is TRBJ2-5 and V is TRBV30, with D possibly being TRBD1 (6 bases). CDR3 size: 13 residues. Per the germline V gene, CDR1 is GTSNPN and CDR2 is SVGIG (reference sequence). Trimming pared 5 bases from V and 3 bases from J, leaving 13 bases between. The CDR3 sequence: CAWEDRSEETQYF. The CDR3 DNA sequence: TGTGCCTGGGAGGACAGATCCGAAGAGACCCAGTACTTC. The full variable domain, its missing parts supplied by reference TRBV30 and TRBJ2-5, is SQTIHQWPATLVQPVGSPLSLECTVEGTSNPNLYWYRQAAGRGLQLLFYSVGIGQISSEVPQNLSASRPQDRQFILSSKKLLLSDSGFYLCAWEDRSEETQYFGPGTRLLVL.

This clone was seen only once. The rearrangement links TRBV10-1 to TRBJ2-3; 10 bases are a match to TRBD2. From germline, CDR1 is WNHNN and CDR2 SYGVQD (reference sequence). V gave up 0 bases and J gave up 0 bases; unmatched junction bases: 3. The CDR3 totals 17 residues. The CDR3 bases are TGCGCCAGCAGTGAGTCGAAAGCGGGGGGGAGCACAGATACGCAGTATTTT. Translating gives CASSESKAGGSTDTQYF.

V gene TRBV5-6 combines with J gene TRBJ1-1; tentatively, D is TRBD1 (6 bases). V was clipped by 0 bases and J by 7 bases, with 13 bases between them. The germline CDR1 and CDR2 sequences are SGHDT and YYEEEE. The CDR3 loop spans 14 amino acids. CDR3 DNA sequence: TGTGCCAGCAGCTTGGAGGGGGGAGTGAGTGAAGCTTTCTTT. Translating it yields CASSLEGGVSEAFF. Full variable domain (missing parts from reference TRBV5-6 and TRBJ1-1): DAGVTQSPTHLIKTRGQQVTLRCSPKSGHDTVSWYQQALGQGPQFIFQYYEEEERQRGNFPDRFSGHQFPNYSSELNVNALLLGDSALYLCASSLEGGVSEAFFGQGTRLTVV.

The chain employs TRBV7-9 and TRBJ1-6, with D maybe TRBD1 (6 bases). The CDR3 is 17 residues long. The germline gives CDR1 SEHNR, CDR2 FQNEAQ (reference sequence). The V end lost 5 bases, the J end lost 4 bases, and 18 bases lay between the germline ends. CDR3 loop: CASSLRGGQVYNSPLHF. The CDR3 nucleotides are TGTGCCAGCAGCCTGCGTGGGGGGCAAGTGTATAATTCACCCCTCCACTTT.

This chain links TRBV9 with TRBJ2-2; 9 bases match TRBD2. The CDR3 totals 16 residues. Germline CDR1 SGDLS, CDR2 YYNGEE. After removal of 3 bases from V and 2 bases from J, the junction contained 5 bases not matched to a gene. CDR3 sequence (DNA): TGTGCCAGCAGCGAGAGCGGGGGGCCAAACACCGGGGAGCTGTTTTTT. This translates into CASSESGGPNTGELFF.

The chain has TRBV9 and TRBJ2-1; 15 nucleotides agree with TRBD2. V gave up 3 bases and J gave up 3 bases; unmatched junction bases: 4. CDR1 SGDLS and CDR2 YYNGEE come from the germline V gene. CDR3 size: 17 residues. The CDR3 here is CASSDGLAGGGYNEQFF. The CDR3 DNA reads as TGTGCCAGCAGCGACGGACTAGCGGGGGGGGGCTACAATGAGCAGTTCTTC.

The V call is TRBV11-2, the J call TRBJ1-1; TRBD1 agrees at 9 bases. V was clipped by 3 bases and J by 3 bases; unmatched bases: 5. The CDR3 covers 15 residues. Looked up from germline, CDR1 is SGHAT and CDR2 is FQNNGV. The CDR3 DNA reads TGTGCCAGCAGCTTCGAACAGGGGGCGTACACTGAAGCTTTCTTT. This translates into CASSFEQGAYTEAFF. The whole variable domain, remainder taken from reference TRBV11-2 and TRBJ1-1, is EAGVAQSPRYKIIEKRQSVAFWCNPISGHATLYWYQQILGQGPKLLIQFQNNGVVDDSQLPKDRFSAERLKGVDSTLKIQPAKLEDSAVYLCASSFEQGAYTEAFFGQGTRLTVV.

In nucleotides, the CDR3 is TGTGCCAGCAGCGTAGGAGGGGGCGCATCGAACACTGAAGCTTTCTTT. As protein: CASSVGGGASNTEAFF. The V gene is TRBV9, the J gene TRBJ1-1; 7 bases line up with TRBD1. The CDR3 totals 16 residues. Trimming cost V 0 bases and J 1 base; bases outside gene matches: 6. CDR1 SGDLS and CDR2 YYNGEE come from the germline V gene.

V gene TRBV4-2 combines with J gene TRBJ2-3, with 11 bases lining up with TRBD2. The CDR3 has 16 residues. The V and J ends lost 1 base and 3 bases, in that order; junction bases with no gene match: 3. From germline, CDR1 is LGHNA and CDR2 YNFKEQ. The CDR3 protein is CASSQAGTSGTDTQYF. DNA of the CDR3: TGTGCCAGCAGCCAAGCGGGGACTAGCGGTACAGATACGCAGTATTTT.

The V and J genes are TRBV19 and TRBJ2-4; D may match TRBD1 or TRBD2 (7 bases each). The CDR3 loop spans 16 amino acids. Per germline, CDR1 LNHDA and CDR2 SQIVND (reference sequence). Trimming took 6 bases from V and 8 from J, leaving 23 bases between them. The CDR3 loop is CASSPDREGTADIQYF. DNA for the CDR3: TGTGCCAGTAGCCCCGACAGGGAGGGGACAGCGGACATTCAGTACTTC.

The chain's CDR3 is CASRGLGSNSPLHF. The CDR3 DNA is TGTGCCAGCAGGGGGCTGGGCAGTAATTCACCCCTCCACTTT. V and J are TRBV6-1 and TRBJ1-6; perhaps TRBD1 as D (5 bases). The CDR3 runs to 14 residues. Trimming cost V 6 bases and J 6 bases, with 12 bases left between them. Germline V gene lookup returns CDR1 MNHNS and CDR2 SASEGT.

The rearrangement uses TRBV30 and TRBJ1-1, with D perhaps TRBD1 (6 bases). The CDR3 spans 13 residues. Germline assignment: CDR1 GTSNPN and CDR2 SVGIG (reference sequence). The V and J ends lost 5 bases and 3 bases respectively, with 13 bases between them. The CDR3 is CAWDRRPDTEAFF. For the CDR3, the DNA is TGTGCCTGGGACAGGCGCCCGGACACTGAAGCTTTCTTT. Full variable domain (missing parts from reference TRBV30 and TRBJ1-1): SQTIHQWPATLVQPVGSPLSLECTVEGTSNPNLYWYRQAAGRGLQLLFYSVGIGQISSEVPQNLSASRPQDRQFILSSKKLLLSDSGFYLCAWDRRPDTEAFFGQGTRLTVV.

This chain uses TRBV19 with TRBJ2-2; D call uncertain. In germline, CDR1 is LNHDA, CDR2 SQIVND (reference sequence). CDR3 length: 15 amino acids. Between the trimmed V and J ends, which lost 2 bases and 2 bases, there was a span of 9 bases. CDR3 DNA sequence: TGTGCCAGTAGTATATGGCAGAGCAACACCGGGGAGCTGTTTTTT. Its protein is CASSIWQSNTGELFF.

The chain carries TRBV7-7 and TRBJ2-5; D is ambiguous. This CDR3 region has 14 residues. The germline V and J ends were trimmed by 3 bases and 7 bases, with 15 bases remaining between them. Germline V lookup: CDR1 SSHAT, CDR2 FNYEAQ (reference sequence). CDR3 sequence (DNA): TGTGCCAGCAGCTTGGGTAGTGAGGCGTCGACCCAGTACTTC. It encodes CASSLGSEASTQYF.

The chain joins TRBV9 to TRBJ1-2; D is unresolved. V gave up 1 base and J gave up 1 base, with 8 bases separating them. CDR1 and CDR2 from the germline V gene are SGDLS and YYNGEE. There are 14 residues in the CDR3. Written as DNA, the CDR3 is TGTGCCAGCAGCGTAACGGTTCTTAACTATGGCTACACCTTC. Its protein product is CASSVTVLNYGYTF.

The chain joins TRBV30 to TRBJ1-4, with D possibly matching TRBD1 (5 bases). Per the germline V gene, CDR1 is GTSNPN and CDR2 is SVGIG (reference sequence). CDR3 length: 12 residues. V was pared by 5 bases and J by 7 bases, with 11 bases between. CDR3 region: CAWSGKGEKLFF. The DNA of the CDR3 is TGTGCCTGGTCAGGGAAAGGTGAAAAACTGTTTTTT.